Listed below are T cell receptor beta chains from one sample, sequenced in a study of CD8+ T cells in alopecia areata. Sequencing used immunoSEQ multiplex PCR; TCRdb keeps in-frame clones, though not all of them. The table includes 35,000 to 50,000 clones, 65% detected once. This sample comprised CD8+ T cells sorted from blood, obtained at week 4, from a patient treated with tofacitinib. The receptors derive from a human donor with alopecia areata. Both conserved end residues are part of each CDR3. D genes are given only for firm matches.

V gene	D gene	J gene	CDR3 DNA	CDR3 protein
TRBV7-6	TRBD1	TRBJ1-3	TGTGCCAGCAGCCCAGGGGGCGGATTAGGCCGAAACACCATATATTTT	CASSPGGGLGRNTIYF
TRBV4-1	-	TRBJ2-1	TGCGCCAGCAGCCAAGAAGTCCCGGACGGTGAGCAGTTCTTC	CASSQEVPDGEQFF
TRBV29-1	TRBD1	TRBJ1-2	TGCAGCGTTGCGGGACAGGTTGAAGGCTACACCTTC	CSVAGQVEGYTF
TRBV29-1	-	TRBJ1-1	TGCAGCGTTGATTCTGGAGACACTGAAGCTTTCTTT	CSVDSGDTEAFF
TRBV11-2	-	TRBJ2-3	TGTGCCAGCAGCTTATATGGCGGTGGGCGTATCTCGGATACGCAGTATTTT	CASSLYGGGRISDTQYF
TRBV27	-	TRBJ2-3	TGTGCCAGCAGTTTCCCCCAGGGTGGGGCAGATACGCAGTATTTT	CASSFPQGGADTQYF
TRBV27	-	TRBJ1-2	TGTGCCAGCAGTTTACGGTTTGACTTTTCCATCTATGGCTACACCTTC	CASSLRFDFSIYGYTF
TRBV29-1	-	TRBJ1-1	TGCAGCGTTGCGGCGAACACTGAAGCTTTCTTT	CSVAANTEAFF
TRBV23-1	-	TRBJ2-7	TGCGCCAGCAGTCCCCCCGGAGGGTGGATTGACTACGAGCAGTACTTC	CASSPPGGWIDYEQYF
TRBV29-1	TRBD1	TRBJ2-2	TGCAGCGTCGCCAGAGTCGAGACAGGGGGCACCGGGGAGCTGTTTTTT	CSVARVETGGTGELFF
TRBV27	TRBD1	TRBJ2-7	TGTGCCAGCAGTCGCGACGGGACAGGGAGCTACGAGCAGTACTTC	CASSRDGTGSYEQYF
TRBV30	-	TRBJ1-2	TGTGCCTGGAATGGCTACACCTTC	CAWNGYTF
TRBV29-1	-	TRBJ1-1	TGCAGCGTTGAAGGTACTGAAGCTTTCTTT	CSVEGTEAFF